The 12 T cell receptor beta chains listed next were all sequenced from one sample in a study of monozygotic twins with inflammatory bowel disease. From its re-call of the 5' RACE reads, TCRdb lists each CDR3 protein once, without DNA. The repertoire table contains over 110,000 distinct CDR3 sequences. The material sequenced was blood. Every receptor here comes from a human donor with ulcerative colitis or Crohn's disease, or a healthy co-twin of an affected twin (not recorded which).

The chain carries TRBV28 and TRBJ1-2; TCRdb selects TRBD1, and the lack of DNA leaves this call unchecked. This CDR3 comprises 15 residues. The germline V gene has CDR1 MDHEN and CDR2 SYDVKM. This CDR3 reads CASSLEDRDLYGYTF.

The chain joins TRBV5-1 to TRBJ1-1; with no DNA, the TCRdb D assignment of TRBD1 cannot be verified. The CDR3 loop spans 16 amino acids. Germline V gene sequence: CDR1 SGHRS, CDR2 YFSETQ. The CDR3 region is CASSLTPGRMNTEAFF.

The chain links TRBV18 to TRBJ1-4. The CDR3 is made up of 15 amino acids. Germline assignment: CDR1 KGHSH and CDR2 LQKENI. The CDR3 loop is CASSLRSATNEKLFF.

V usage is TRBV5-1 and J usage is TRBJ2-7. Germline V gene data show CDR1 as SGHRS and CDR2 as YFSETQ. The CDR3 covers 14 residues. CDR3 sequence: CASSLSSVTYEQYF.

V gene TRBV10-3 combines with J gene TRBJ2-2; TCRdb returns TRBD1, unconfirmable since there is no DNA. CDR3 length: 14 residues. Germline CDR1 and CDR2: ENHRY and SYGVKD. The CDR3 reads CAFRTGEAAGELFF.

This CDR3 is CASRAQGSNEKLFF. V gene TRBV27 combines with J gene TRBJ1-4. This CDR3 contains 14 residues. Germline V CDR1 and CDR2: MNHEY, SMNVEV (reference sequence).

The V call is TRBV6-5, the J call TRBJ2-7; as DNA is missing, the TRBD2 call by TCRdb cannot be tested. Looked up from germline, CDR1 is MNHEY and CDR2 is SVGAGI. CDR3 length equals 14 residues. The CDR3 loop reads CASSSHEGFYEQYF.

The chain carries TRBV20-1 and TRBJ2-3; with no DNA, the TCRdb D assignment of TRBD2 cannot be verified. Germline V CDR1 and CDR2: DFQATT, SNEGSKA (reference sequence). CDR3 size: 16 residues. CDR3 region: CSARDGTVRSTDTQYF.

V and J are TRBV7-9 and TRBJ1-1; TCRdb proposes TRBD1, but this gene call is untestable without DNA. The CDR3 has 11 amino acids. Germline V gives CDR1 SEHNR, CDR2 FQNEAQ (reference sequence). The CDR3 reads CASSLGGGPVF.

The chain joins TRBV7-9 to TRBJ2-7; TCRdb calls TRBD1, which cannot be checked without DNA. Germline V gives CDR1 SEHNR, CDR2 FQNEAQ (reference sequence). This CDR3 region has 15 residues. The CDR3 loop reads CAGRSGQTNSHEQYF. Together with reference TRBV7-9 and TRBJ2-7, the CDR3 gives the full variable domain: DTGVSQNPRHKITKRGQNVTFRCDPISEHNRLYWYRQTLGQGPEFLTYFQNEAQLEKSRLLSDRFSAERPKGSFSTLEIQRTEQGDSAMYLCAGRSGQTNSHEQYFGPGTRLTVT.

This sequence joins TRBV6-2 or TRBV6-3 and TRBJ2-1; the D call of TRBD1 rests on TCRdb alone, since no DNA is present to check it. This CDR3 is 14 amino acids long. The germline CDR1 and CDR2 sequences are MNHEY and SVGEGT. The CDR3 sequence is CASNHRGRINEQFF.

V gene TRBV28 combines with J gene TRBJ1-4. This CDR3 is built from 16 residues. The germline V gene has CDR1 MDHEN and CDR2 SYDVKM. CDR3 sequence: CASSSDPTARNEKLFF.